This T cell receptor beta chain originates from a study of early T cells in non-severe SARS-CoV-2 infection. This clonotype has just a few counts. One entry per CDR3 protein results from TCRdb running MiXCR on the 5' RACE reads. The sample has about 80,000 distinct CDR3 sequences; about 17% are singletons. The CDR3 has 16 amino acids. V was pared by 0 bases and J by 3 bases, with 6 bases of the junction left unmatched. Looked up from germline, CDR1 is LGHDT and CDR2 is YNNKEL (reference sequence). This sequence was found in an adult who was a healthcare worker with PCR-confirmed SARS-CoV-2 infection or an uninfected control (not recorded which). Sequencing used whole blood. The V and J genes are TRBV3-1 and TRBJ2-3, with 7 nucleotides matching TRBD2. The CDR3 reads CASSQERLARTDTQYF. DNA for the CDR3: TGTGCCAGCAGCCAAGAACGACTAGCAAGGACAGATACGCAGTATTTT.